The 20 T cell receptor beta chains presented below share a single source sample, sequenced in a study of cytomegalovirus exposure and HLA in healthy donors. Vbeta (60) and Jbeta (13) primers were used in the PCR. Libraries were prepared by immunoSEQ multiplex PCR; TCRdb keeps only in-frame clonotypes and omits some of them. Its table records about 72,000 clones. The sample comprised PBMCs. These TCRs come from a man aged 35-49 years in good health and CMV-seronegative.

This sequence joins TRBV19 and TRBJ1-5; D is undetermined. Germline-derived CDR1 and CDR2 are LNHDA and SQIVND (reference sequence). The CDR3 contains 14 residues. The germline V and J ends were trimmed by 1 base and 7 bases, with 11 bases remaining between them. The CDR3 DNA reads as TGTGCCAGTAGTATAGCAACAGCTGGACAGCCCCAGCATTTT. Amino acids: CASSIATAGQPQHF.

The chain joins TRBV7-9 to TRBJ2-5; D remains ambiguous. Trimming took 5 bases from V and 5 from J, leaving 15 bases between them. CDR3 length: 14 amino acids. Per germline, CDR1 SEHNR and CDR2 FQNEAQ (reference sequence). The CDR3: CASSPGWVFETQYF. The DNA for the CDR3 is TGTGCCAGCAGCCCAGGATGGGTATTCGAGACCCAGTACTTC.

CDR3 region: CASSLVSSSYEQYF. CDR3 DNA: TGCGCCAGCAGCTTGGTGTCCAGCTCCTACGAGCAGTACTTC. The chain joins TRBV5-1 to TRBJ2-7; D gene uncertain. CDR1 and CDR2 from the germline V gene are SGHRS and YFSETQ. The V and J ends lost 0 bases and 0 bases respectively, with 7 bases between them. This CDR3 spans 14 amino acids.

The chain is built from TRBV5-1 and TRBJ2-3, with D hard to call. Per germline, CDR1 SGHRS and CDR2 YFSETQ. V shed 0 bases and J shed 8 bases, with 4 bases lying between them. The CDR3 runs to 11 residues. In DNA, the CDR3 is TGCGCCAGCAGCTTGGACGGTACGCAGTATTTT. Encoded protein: CASSLDGTQYF.

V and J are TRBV18 and TRBJ2-7; tentative D call: TRBD1 (6 bases). V was trimmed by 3 bases and J by 6 bases, leaving 15 bases between them. Germline V CDR1 and CDR2: KGHSH, LQKENI. The CDR3 loop spans 14 amino acids. CDR3 DNA: TGTGCCAGCTCACCCGTCCAGGGGTTCGGCGAGCAGTACTTC. Amino acid sequence: CASSPVQGFGEQYF.

The V gene is TRBV7-2, the J gene TRBJ2-5, with TRBD1 identical over 7 bases. The CDR3 has 15 amino acids. Germline V CDR1 and CDR2: SGHTA, FQGNSA. Trimming at V came to 5 bases and at J to 2 bases, leaving 8 bases not matched to a gene. The CDR3, as DNA: TGTGCCAGCAGCCGAGGGACAGTAAATCAAGAGACCCAGTACTTC. Protein sequence: CASSRGTVNQETQYF.

The chain joins TRBV4-1 to TRBJ1-5, with a possible D match to TRBD1 (5 bases). This CDR3 is built from 16 residues. CDR1 and CDR2 from the germline V gene are MGHRA and YSYEKL. Trimming stripped 0 bases from V and 5 bases from J, with 14 bases between. The CDR3 loop is CASSQELTRGDQPQHF. As DNA, the CDR3 is TGCGCCAGCAGCCAAGAGCTCACCCGGGGGGATCAGCCCCAGCATTTT.

This chain links TRBV2 with TRBJ2-3; D is possibly TRBD2 (6 bases). V lost 7 bases and J lost 0, with 14 bases in between. The CDR3 consists of 15 residues. Germline V gives CDR1 SNHLY, CDR2 FYNNEI. Here the CDR3 DNA reads TGTGCCAGCACCGAGACTAGTATCAGCACAGATACGCAGTATTTT. Encoded protein: CASTETSISTDTQYF.

V is TRBV7-6 and J is TRBJ2-3; 7 nucleotides align to TRBD2. The J segment lost 2 bases and the V segment lost 1 base, leaving 9 bases of the junction unmatched. The germline gives CDR1 SGHVS, CDR2 FNYEAQ. The length of the CDR3 is 17 residues. CDR3 DNA: TGTGCCAGCAGCTTAGGATCTCCAGCGGGGTTCACAGATACGCAGTATTTT. Translation gives CASSLGSPAGFTDTQYF.

The CDR3 nucleotides are TGCGCCAGCAGTGACTACAGGCGACTTAACTATGGCTACACCTTC. Its protein is CASSDYRRLNYGYTF. This chain links TRBV10-2 with TRBJ1-2; possibly TRBD1 for D (5 bases). V was trimmed by 3 bases and J by 1 base, leaving 12 bases between them. The CDR3 has 15 amino acids. Germline assignment: CDR1 WSHSY and CDR2 SAAADI.

V and J are TRBV4-2 and TRBJ2-1; 8 bases align to TRBD2. Germline values: CDR1 LGHNA, CDR2 YNFKEQ. The CDR3 loop spans 20 amino acids. V lost 0 bases, J lost 9 bases, and 22 bases stayed unmatched. The CDR3 nucleotides are TGTGCCAGCAGCCAAGATCTGCCCGGTGGGGCGGGGGGACTAGGTAGTGAGCAGTTCTTC. Its translation is CASSQDLPGGAGGLGSEQFF.

The V gene is TRBV6-1, the J gene TRBJ2-6; no firm D call. The V gene lost 5 bases and the J gene lost 3 bases, with 5 bases spanning the gap. Germline V gene lookup returns CDR1 MNHNS and CDR2 SASEGT. CDR3 size: 13 residues. The CDR3 region has the DNA TGTGCCAGCAGTCCAATTGGGGCCAACGTCCTGACTTTC. This codes for CASSPIGANVLTF.

The genes are TRBV7-2 and TRBJ2-3, with D possibly matching TRBD1 (5 bases). Germline CDR1 reads SGHTA; CDR2 reads FQGNSA. Trimming shortened V by 0 bases and J by 0 bases, and 7 bases separated the two germline ends. The CDR3 contains 15 residues. CDR3 nucleotide sequence: TGTGCCAGCAGCTTAGCATACAGGAGCACAGATACGCAGTATTTT. Translation: CASSLAYRSTDTQYF.

The rearrangement links TRBV5-1 to TRBJ1-6; D unresolved. V was clipped by 0 bases and J by 1 base, with 11 bases between them. Germline V gene data show CDR1 as SGHRS and CDR2 as YFSETQ. This CDR3 contains 17 residues. In nucleotides, the CDR3 is TGCGCCAGCAGCTTGGACGTACTTGCATCCTATAATTCACCCCTCCACTTT. Translating gives CASSLDVLASYNSPLHF. The full variable domain, in which reference TRBV5-1 and TRBJ1-6 provide the parts outside the CDR3, is KAGVTQTPRYLIKTRGQQVTLSCSPISGHRSVSWYQQTPGQGLQFLFEYFSETQRNKGNFPGRFSGRQFSNSRSEMNVSTLELGDSALYLCASSLDVLASYNSPLHFGNGTRLTVT.

The genes are TRBV14 and TRBJ2-5; 7 bases match TRBD2. Germline trimming cut 4 bases from V and 2 bases from J; bases unmatched to any gene: 7. Germline V gene data show CDR1 as SGHDN and CDR2 as FVKESK. The CDR3 extends over 15 amino acids. In nucleotides, the CDR3 is TGTGCCAGCAGCCCTCTGACTAGCTTTCAAGAGACCCAGTACTTC. This gives the protein CASSPLTSFQETQYF.

The rearrangement links TRBV11-1 to TRBJ2-7, with D possibly TRBD1 on 5 matching bases. V lost 3 bases, J lost 3 bases, and 12 bases lay in between. Per germline, CDR1 SGHAT and CDR2 FQDESV (reference sequence). This CDR3 has 14 residues. The CDR3 DNA reads as TGTGCCAGCAGCTTGGCAGGGTCCTACTACGAGCAGTACTTC. Translation gives CASSLAGSYYEQYF.

The CDR3, as DNA: TGTGCCAGTAGTATTGTAGCGGCAGGGTCCTACGAGCAGTACTTC. Its translation: CASSIVAAGSYEQYF. The gene calls are TRBV19 and TRBJ2-7; D possibly corresponds to TRBD2 (6 bases). CDR3 length equals 15 residues. The germline CDR1 and CDR2 sequences are LNHDA and SQIVND (reference sequence). Trimming left V 3 bases short and J 1 base short, with 13 bases between.

V and J are TRBV7-9 and TRBJ2-7, with D tentatively TRBD2 (6 bases). CDR3 length: 15 residues. Germline V gives CDR1 SEHNR, CDR2 FQNEAQ (reference sequence). V was pared by 8 bases and J by 2 bases, with 19 bases between. As DNA, the CDR3 is TGTGCCAGCGGTGGCCGGGACTTTACAACCTACGAGCAGTACTTC. It encodes CASGGRDFTTYEQYF.

This rearrangement joins TRBV6-5 to TRBJ2-3; D gene unclear. The V end lost 6 bases, the J end lost 4 bases, and 17 bases lay between the germline ends. The germline V gene encodes CDR1 MNHEY and CDR2 SVGAGI. The CDR3 spans 15 residues. CDR3 sequence: CASRTLSLTADTQYF. CDR3 in DNA: TGTGCCAGCAGAACCCTAAGCTTAACAGCAGATACGCAGTATTTT.

The rearrangement joins TRBV7-9 to TRBJ1-4; D is possibly TRBD1 (5 bases). This CDR3 comprises 16 residues. The germline gives CDR1 SEHNR, CDR2 FQNEAQ (reference sequence). Between the trimmed V and J ends, which lost 3 bases and 5 bases, there was a span of 16 bases. CDR3 region: CASSFTENRINEKLFF. The CDR3 nucleotides read TGTGCCAGCAGCTTTACGGAGAACAGGATAAATGAAAAACTGTTTTTT.